This T cell receptor beta chain was recovered during a study of cytomegalovirus exposure and HLA in healthy donors. Study-wide results and limits: The authors listed 164 TCR beta chains as cytomegalovirus-associated.

Healthy bone marrow donors made up the donors. As concerns this clone: Its antigen remains unknown.

Use of 60 Vbeta and 13 Jbeta primers characterized the PCR. The repertoire was sequenced with immunoSEQ multiplex PCR; TCRdb's copy has only in-frame clones and lacks some. The sample has about 140,000 clones; over 65% are singletons. This sequence was found in a female donor in good health and CMV-seronegative. Sequences were obtained from PBMCs.

CDR3 sequence: CSVSGGSSYNEQFF. The CDR3 DNA is TGCAGCGTCTCCGGGGGGAGCTCCTACAATGAGCAGTTCTTC. The chain recombines TRBV29-1 with TRBJ2-1; TRBD2 matches at 7 bases. Trimming removed 6 bases from V and 0 bases from J; junction bases left unmatched: 5. CDR1 SQVTM and CDR2 ANQGSEA come from the germline V gene. CDR3 size: 14 residues.